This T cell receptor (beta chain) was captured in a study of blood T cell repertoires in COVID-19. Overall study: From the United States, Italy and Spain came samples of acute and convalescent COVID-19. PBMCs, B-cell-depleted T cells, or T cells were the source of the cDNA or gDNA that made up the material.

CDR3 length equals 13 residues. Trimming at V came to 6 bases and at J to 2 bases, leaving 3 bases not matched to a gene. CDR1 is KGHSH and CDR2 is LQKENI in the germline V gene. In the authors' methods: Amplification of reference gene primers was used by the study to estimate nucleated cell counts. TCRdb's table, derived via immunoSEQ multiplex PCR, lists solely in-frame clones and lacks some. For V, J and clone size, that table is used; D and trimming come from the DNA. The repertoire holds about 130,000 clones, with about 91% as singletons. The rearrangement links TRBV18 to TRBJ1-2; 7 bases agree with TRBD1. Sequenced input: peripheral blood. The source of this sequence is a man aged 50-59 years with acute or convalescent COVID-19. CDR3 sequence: CASSLQGNYGYTF. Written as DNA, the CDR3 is TGTGCCAGCTCCCTACAGGGGAACTATGGCTACACCTTC.